The following is a T cell receptor (beta chain) sequence with its context. The antigen is undetermined. The sample comes from a study of T-cell memory formation after mild COVID-19. On the study more broadly: TCR clusters mostly belonged to single donors. Regarding the study as a whole: Clones contracting over day 15 to 85 were CD4/CD8 balanced, with later expanders leaning CD4+. CD8+ contracting clones occupied EMRA, while CD4+ ones occupied mainly CM and EM. The authors did not confirm SARS-CoV-2 specificity of second-wave clones peaking day 37.

TCRdb reprocessed the 5' RACE reads with MiXCR, giving one entry per CDR3 protein. The data contain some 300,000 distinct CDR3 sequences, less than 25% of them singletons. The TCR originated in a man between 18 and 29 years old who had mild COVID-19 (a few samples of this study predate the infection). Cell type and time point are not known. The specimen sequenced was PBMCs or a T cell subset sorted from them (not recorded which).

CDR3 in DNA: TGTGCCAGCTCAGACCAAGGGGAGAGGGGCACTGAAGCTTTCTTT. This encodes CASSDQGERGTEAFF. The chain carries TRBV18 and TRBJ1-1; possible D gene TRBD1, 5 bases. Trimming removed 5 bases at V and 4 bases at J, with 17 bases between. The length of the CDR3 is 15 residues. Germline CDR1 KGHSH, CDR2 LQKENI.